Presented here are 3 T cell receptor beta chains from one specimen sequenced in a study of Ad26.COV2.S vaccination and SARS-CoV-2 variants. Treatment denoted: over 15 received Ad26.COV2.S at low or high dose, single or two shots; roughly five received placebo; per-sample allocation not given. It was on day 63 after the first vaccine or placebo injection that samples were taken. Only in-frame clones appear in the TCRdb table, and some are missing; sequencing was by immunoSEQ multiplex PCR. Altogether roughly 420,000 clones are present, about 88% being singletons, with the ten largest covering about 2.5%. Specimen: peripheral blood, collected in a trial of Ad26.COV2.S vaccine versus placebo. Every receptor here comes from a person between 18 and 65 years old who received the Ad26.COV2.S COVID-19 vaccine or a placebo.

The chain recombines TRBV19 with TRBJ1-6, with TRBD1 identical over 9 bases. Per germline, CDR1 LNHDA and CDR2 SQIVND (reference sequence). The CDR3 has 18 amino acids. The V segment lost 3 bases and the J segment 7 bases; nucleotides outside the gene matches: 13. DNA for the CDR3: TGTGCCAGTAGTATCGCCGTGCCGGGGACAGGGTGGAATTCACCCCTCCACTTT. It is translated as CASSIAVPGTGWNSPLHF. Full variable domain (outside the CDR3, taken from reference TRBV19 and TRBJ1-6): DGGITQSPKYLFRKEGQNVTLSCEQNLNHDAMYWYRQDPGQGLRLIYYSQIVNDFQKGDIAEGYSVSREKKESFPLTVTSAQKNPTAFYLCASSIAVPGTGWNSPLHFGNGTRLTVT.

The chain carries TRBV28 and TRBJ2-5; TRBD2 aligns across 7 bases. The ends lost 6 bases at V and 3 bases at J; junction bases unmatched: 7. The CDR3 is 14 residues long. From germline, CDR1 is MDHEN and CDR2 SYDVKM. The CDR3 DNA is TGTGCCAGCAGCTCCGCAGGGAGGGAAGAGACCCAGTACTTC. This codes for CASSSAGREETQYF.

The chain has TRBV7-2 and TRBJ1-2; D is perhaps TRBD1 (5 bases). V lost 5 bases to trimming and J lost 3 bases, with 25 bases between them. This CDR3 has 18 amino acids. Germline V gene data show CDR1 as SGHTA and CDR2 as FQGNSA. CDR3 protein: CASSLHTTELGAYYGYTF. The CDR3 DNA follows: TGTGCCAGCAGCCTCCATACGACAGAGTTAGGCGCCTACTATGGCTACACCTTC.